Included here is one TCR beta chain sequence, with context. The antigen is not known. The sample comes from a study of beta chain features in type 1 diabetes. Every isolated RNA sample was fully reverse transcribed, so sequencing captured expressed TCRB transcripts. The assay was immunoSEQ multiplex PCR, and TCRdb's table has in-frame clones only and misses some. The table includes approximately 400,000 clones, around 16% detected once. This CDR3 has 16 residues. V lost 0 bases and J 3 bases, leaving 16 bases between the germline ends. Looked up from germline, CDR1 is SGHRS and CDR2 is YFSETQ. Study conclusions and caveats: Lower insertion and higher deletion counts appeared at VDJ junctions in type 1 diabetes patients.

The specimen sequenced was naive CD4+ T cells from blood. The receptor comes from a woman between 18 and 29 years old in good health. The chain carries TRBV5-1 and TRBJ2-7; D may be TRBD2 (6 bases). CDR3 DNA: TGCGCCAGCAGCTTGGCCTTGGCGGGAAACCTCTACGAGCAGTACTTC. It yields the protein CASSLALAGNLYEQYF.